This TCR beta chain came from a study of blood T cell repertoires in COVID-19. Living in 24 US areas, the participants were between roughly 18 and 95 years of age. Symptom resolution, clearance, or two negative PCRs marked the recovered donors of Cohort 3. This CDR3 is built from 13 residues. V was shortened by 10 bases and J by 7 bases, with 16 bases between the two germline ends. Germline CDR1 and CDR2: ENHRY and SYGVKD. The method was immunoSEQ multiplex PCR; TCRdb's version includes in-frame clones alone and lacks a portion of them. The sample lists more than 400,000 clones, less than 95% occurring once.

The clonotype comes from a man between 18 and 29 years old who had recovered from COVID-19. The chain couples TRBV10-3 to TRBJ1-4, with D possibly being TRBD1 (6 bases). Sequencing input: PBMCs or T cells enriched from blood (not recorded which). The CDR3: CATTPGQSEKLFF. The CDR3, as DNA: TGTGCCACCACCCCAGGACAGAGTGAAAAACTGTTTTTT.